This T cell receptor (beta chain) derives from a study of shared clonotypes between healthy human individuals. Sequenced by immunoSEQ multiplex PCR; TCRdb stores in-frame clones only, minus some. The profile shows around 1.9 million clones, 85% to 95% of them singletons. In the naive CD8 group, cells lacked CD45RO and were positively selected for CCR7, so terminally differentiated effector memory CD45RA+ cells were left out. The sequenced sample was naive CD8+ T cells from PBMCs. The TCR sequence derives from a man aged 18 to 35 in good health. Some clones in this sample may be carry-over from other donors' samples.

CDR3 in amino acids: CASSGGPSYEQYF. In DNA, the CDR3 is TGTGCCAGCAGTGGGGGACCTTCCTACGAGCAGTACTTC. The rearrangement joins TRBV6-1 to TRBJ2-7; D is perhaps TRBD1 or TRBD2 (5 bases each). Germline V gives CDR1 MNHNS, CDR2 SASEGT. Trimming cost V 4 bases and J 1 base, with 8 bases left between them. This CDR3 is built from 13 residues.